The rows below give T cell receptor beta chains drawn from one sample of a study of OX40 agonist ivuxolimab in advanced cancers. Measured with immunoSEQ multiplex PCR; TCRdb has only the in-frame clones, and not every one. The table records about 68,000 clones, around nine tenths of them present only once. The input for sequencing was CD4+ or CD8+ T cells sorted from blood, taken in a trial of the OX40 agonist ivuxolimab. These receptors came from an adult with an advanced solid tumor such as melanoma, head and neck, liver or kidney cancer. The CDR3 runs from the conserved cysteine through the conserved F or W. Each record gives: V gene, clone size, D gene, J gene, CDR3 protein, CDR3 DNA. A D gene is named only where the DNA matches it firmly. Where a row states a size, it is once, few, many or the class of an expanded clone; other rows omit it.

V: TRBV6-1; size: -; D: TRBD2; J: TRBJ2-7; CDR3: CASSLAGEQYF; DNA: TGTGCCAGCAGTTTAGCGGGGGAGCAGTACTTC
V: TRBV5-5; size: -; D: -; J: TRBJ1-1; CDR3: CATHGRDTEAFF; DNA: TGTGCCACTCATGGCAGGGATACTGAAGCTTTCTTT
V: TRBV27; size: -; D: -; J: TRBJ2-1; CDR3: CASSLSDTNNEQFF; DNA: TGTGCCAGCAGTTTATCCGACACAAACAATGAGCAGTTCTTC
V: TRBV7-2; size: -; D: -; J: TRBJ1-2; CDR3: CASSLGPRLGTRGYTF; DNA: TGTGCCAGCAGCTTAGGCCCTCGCTTGGGGACCAGAGGCTACACCTTC
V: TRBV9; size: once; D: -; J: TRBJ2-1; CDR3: CASSAGSGYVGLNEQFF; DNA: TGTGCCAGCAGCGCAGGTAGCGGTTATGTGGGTCTCAATGAGCAGTTCTTC
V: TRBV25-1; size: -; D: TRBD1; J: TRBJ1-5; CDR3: CASSETGDNQPQHF; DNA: TGTGCCAGCAGTGAAACAGGGGACAATCAGCCCCAGCATTTT
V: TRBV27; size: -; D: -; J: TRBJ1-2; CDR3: CASSDLHYGYTF; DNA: TGTGCCAGCAGCGATCTTCACTATGGCTACACCTTC
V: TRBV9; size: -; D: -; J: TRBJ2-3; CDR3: CASSVEAGIGGTDTQYF; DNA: TGTGCCAGCAGCGTAGAGGCAGGGATAGGGGGCACAGATACGCAGTATTTT
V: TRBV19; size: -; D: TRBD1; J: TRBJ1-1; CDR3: CASSIRDSLNTEAFF; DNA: TGTGCCAGTAGTATCCGGGACAGCTTAAACACTGAAGCTTTCTTT
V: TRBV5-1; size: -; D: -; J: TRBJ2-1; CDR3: CASSSWDGGYNEQFF; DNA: TGCGCCAGCAGCTCTTGGGACGGTGGTTACAATGAGCAGTTCTTC
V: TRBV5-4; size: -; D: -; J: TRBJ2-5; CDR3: CASSLWLQETQYF; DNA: TGTGCCAGCAGCTTATGGCTCCAAGAGACCCAGTACTTC
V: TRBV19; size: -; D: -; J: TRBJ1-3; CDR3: CASSQLTGLPGNTIYF; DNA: TGTGCCAGTAGCCAGCTAACGGGACTCCCTGGAAACACCATATATTTT
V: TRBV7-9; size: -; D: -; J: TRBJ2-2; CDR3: CASTGWQGSNTGELFF; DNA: TGTGCCAGCACCGGGTGGCAGGGCTCGAACACCGGGGAGCTGTTTTTT